These 17 T cell receptor beta chains originate from one sample sequenced in a study of cytomegalovirus exposure and HLA in healthy donors. The table came from immunoSEQ multiplex PCR; TCRdb's copy has only in-frame clones and leaves some out. The data hold tens of thousands of clones, with 80% to 95% observed a single time. The specimen was PBMCs. These TCRs come from a woman aged 25 to 39 in good health and CMV-seronegative.

The gene calls are TRBV6-6 and TRBJ2-1, with TRBD2 matching over 8 bases. The CDR3 is 14 residues long. Trimming took 6 bases from V and 3 from J; bases not matched to a gene: 4. Germline V lookup: CDR1 MNHNY, CDR2 SVGAGI (reference sequence). The CDR3 here is CASSSGGGYNEQFF. DNA of the CDR3: TGTGCCAGCAGCTCCGGGGGGGGCTACAATGAGCAGTTCTTC.

The V gene is TRBV10-3, the J gene TRBJ1-5, with 9 bases matching TRBD1. Germline V lookup: CDR1 ENHRY, CDR2 SYGVKD. This CDR3 region has 13 residues. J lost 7 bases, V lost 11 bases, and 9 bases had no gene match. CDR3 DNA sequence: TGTGCCGAGGGGGACAGGGAAGGACAGCCCCAGCATTTT. This translates into CAEGDREGQPQHF.

This rearrangement joins TRBV28 to TRBJ1-2, with 7 bases identical to TRBD1. The CDR3 spans 17 residues. V shed 7 bases, J shed 1 base, and the junction held 15 bases outside the gene matches. Germline CDR1 MDHEN, CDR2 SYDVKM. CDR3 residues: CASTHARGRRVNYGYTF. The CDR3 DNA sequence: TGTGCCAGCACCCACGCAAGGGGGCGGCGAGTTAACTATGGCTACACCTTC.

This clone came up once. The chain joins TRBV7-2 to TRBJ1-1; possibly TRBD1 for D (5 bases). CDR1 and CDR2 (germline): SGHTA, FQGNSA. V was pared by 1 base and J by 6 bases, with 12 bases between. CDR3 length: 14 residues. The CDR3 DNA is TGTGCCAGCAGCTTAGAGGGGATCTGGCCTGAAGCTTTCTTT. Protein product: CASSLEGIWPEAFF. Using reference TRBV7-2 and TRBJ1-1 for the parts outside the CDR3, the full variable domain is GAGVSQSPSNKVTEKGKDVELRCDPISGHTALYWYRQSLGQGLEFLIYFQGNSAPDKSGLPSDRFSAERTGGSVSTLTIQRTQQEDSAVYLCASSLEGIWPEAFFGQGTRLTVV.

The chain couples TRBV27 to TRBJ1-1, with D possibly matching TRBD1 (6 bases). The CDR3 runs to 15 residues. The germline V and J ends were trimmed by 5 bases and 3 bases, with 16 bases remaining between them. Germline values: CDR1 MNHEY, CDR2 SMNVEV (reference sequence). The CDR3: CASSSAGVGDTEAFF. CDR3 DNA: TGTGCCAGCAGTAGCGCAGGGGTTGGGGACACTGAAGCTTTCTTT.

V and J are TRBV4-1 and TRBJ2-2; 10 bases are a match to TRBD1. Per germline, CDR1 MGHRA and CDR2 YSYEKL. V lost 5 bases, J lost 5 bases, and 8 bases stayed unmatched. The CDR3 loop spans 16 amino acids. This chain's CDR3 is CASSSRTGGGTGELFF. Written as DNA, the CDR3 is TGCGCCAGCAGCTCCCGGACAGGGGGAGGAACCGGGGAGCTGTTTTTT.

J is TRBJ2-5 and V is TRBV14; weak D call: TRBD1 (5 bases). CDR3 length equals 13 residues. Trimming pared 4 bases from V and 6 bases from J, leaving 12 bases between. CDR1 and CDR2 from the germline V gene are SGHDN and FVKESK. The DNA for the CDR3 is TGTGCCAGCAGCCGACTCTTGGGGCAGACCCAGTACTTC. It yields the protein CASSRLLGQTQYF. The variable domain in full, completed from reference TRBV14 and TRBJ2-5, reads EAGVTQFPSHSVIEKGQTVTLRCDPISGHDNLYWYRRVMGKEIKFLLHFVKESKQDESGMPNNRFLAERTGGTYSTLKVQPAELEDSGVYFCASSRLLGQTQYFGPGTRLLVL.

The genes are TRBV27 and TRBJ2-7; the D gene is possibly TRBD2 (6 bases). The CDR3 has 15 amino acids. Looked up from germline, CDR1 is MNHEY and CDR2 is SMNVEV (reference sequence). V was cut by 0 bases and J by 5 bases, with 14 bases left in between. CDR3 region: CASSLSETGADEQYF. The CDR3, as DNA: TGTGCCAGCAGTTTATCGGAGACGGGAGCTGACGAGCAGTACTTC.

The chain couples TRBV4-1 to TRBJ2-1, with 11 bases fitting TRBD1. Germline trimming cut 2 bases from V and 8 bases from J; bases unmatched to any gene: 8. CDR3 length equals 16 residues. In germline, CDR1 is MGHRA, CDR2 YSYEKL. CDR3 DNA: TGCGCCAGCAGCCAACGAGGACAGGGGGCTCGAGATGAGCAGTTCTTC. It is translated as CASSQRGQGARDEQFF.

As regards this clone: One end of the junction varies from germline; a read error may be responsible. The V gene is TRBV5-1, the J gene TRBJ1-4; 8 positions agree with TRBD1. Looked up from germline, CDR1 is SGHRS and CDR2 is YFSETQ. The CDR3 consists of 14 residues. DNA for the CDR3: TGCGCCAGCAGCAGGGGACAGGAGAATGAGAAACTGTTTTTT. Translating gives CASSRGQENEKLFF.

The V and J genes are TRBV7-8 and TRBJ1-5; 9 positions agree with TRBD1. V was pared by 3 bases and J by 0 bases, with 3 bases of the junction left unmatched. The CDR3 runs 16 residues. Germline-derived CDR1 and CDR2 are SGHVS and FQNEAQ. CDR3 sequence: CASSLGDRVSNQPQHF. The DNA for the CDR3 is TGTGCCAGCAGCTTGGGGGACAGGGTTAGCAATCAGCCCCAGCATTTT.

The V and J genes are TRBV29-1 and TRBJ2-2; D is perhaps TRBD1 (5 bases). Germline CDR1 reads SQVTM; CDR2 reads ANQGSEA. The CDR3 loop spans 14 amino acids. The V end was cut by 7 bases, the J end by 2 bases, with 14 bases between. Written as DNA, the CDR3 is TGCAGCGGGATACATGGGGCAAACACCGGGGAGCTGTTTTTT. Amino acid sequence: CSGIHGANTGELFF.

This clone has just one count. The chain joins TRBV6-5 to TRBJ1-2; no clear D. V was cut by 7 bases and J by 8 bases, with 17 bases left in between. Germline CDR1 MNHEY, CDR2 SVGAGI. The CDR3 totals 13 residues. CDR3 region: CASTRQDYLGYTF. For the CDR3, the DNA is TGTGCCAGCACCAGGCAGGATTATTTGGGCTACACCTTC.

V and J are TRBV6-5 and TRBJ2-2; a weak D match, TRBD2 (6 bases). Trimming pared 1 base from V and 4 bases from J, leaving 10 bases between. Germline CDR1 MNHEY, CDR2 SVGAGI. CDR3 size: 15 residues. The CDR3 here is CASSYLREGTGELFF. DNA for the CDR3: TGTGCCAGCAGTTACTTGCGGGAAGGCACCGGGGAGCTGTTTTTT.

Points on this clone: At one boundary the junction diverges from the germline segment, which might be a read error. The chain carries TRBV28 and TRBJ1-5, with a possible D match to TRBD1 (6 bases). The CDR3 runs 15 residues. The germline gives CDR1 MDHEN, CDR2 SYDVKM. This CDR3 is CASIPGGPSNQLQHF. CDR3 in DNA: TGTGCCAGCATTCCGGGGGGCCCAAGCAATCAGCTCCAGCATTTT. Variable domain in full (rest from reference TRBV28 and TRBJ1-5): DVKVTQSSRYLVKRTGEKVFLECVQDMDHENMFWYRQDPGLGLRLIYFSYDVKMKEKGDIPEGYSVSREKKERFSLILESASTNQTSMYLCASIPGGPSNQLQHFGDGTRLSIL.

The CDR3, as DNA: TGTGCCAGCAGTTACCCACAGGGCGGGAACACTGAAGCTTTCTTT. Protein: CASSYPQGGNTEAFF. The rearrangement links TRBV6-5 to TRBJ1-1; perhaps TRBD1 as D (6 bases). CDR1 and CDR2 from the germline V gene are MNHEY and SVGAGI. The length of the CDR3 is 15 residues. Trimming left V 2 bases short and J 1 base short, with 11 bases between.

The genes are TRBV9 and TRBJ2-2; D is unclear. The germline gives CDR1 SGDLS, CDR2 YYNGEE. The CDR3 extends over 13 amino acids. V shed 2 bases and J shed 7 bases, with 9 bases lying between them. CDR3 protein: CASSVSVVGELFF. The CDR3 region has the DNA TGTGCCAGCAGCGTGAGCGTTGTCGGGGAGCTGTTTTTT.